These 31 T cell receptor beta chains share one sample of origin, sequenced in a study of T cells in Graves' hyperthyroidism and ophthalmopathy. RNA transcripts provided the source from which TCR beta CDR3 regions were amplified. Initially, a first-round RT-PCR of the TCR CDR3 employed the HTBI primer set. TCRdb reprocessed the multiplex PCR reads with MiXCR, giving one entry per CDR3 protein. The sample consists of roughly 500,000 distinct CDR3 sequences, over 45% of them appearing once. Sample: peripheral blood or thyroid tissue (not recorded which). The receptors derive from an adult woman with Graves' disease, either hyperthyroidism or ophthalmopathy (not recorded which).

In its sample, this clonotype was seen a few times. The genes are TRBV4-2 and TRBJ2-2; the match to TRBD1 covers 7 bases. Germline loops: CDR1 LGHNA, CDR2 YNFKEQ. The junction had 1 base not matched to a gene; V was cut back by 0 bases and J by 0 bases. This CDR3 is 16 amino acids long. The CDR3 region has the DNA TGTGCCAGCAGCCAAGACAGGGGGACGAACACCGGGGAGCTGTTTTTT. It encodes CASSQDRGTNTGELFF.

This clonotype appeared many times. The V call is TRBV7-8, the J call TRBJ2-6, with D uncertain. The V gene lost 4 bases and the J gene lost 4 bases, with 8 bases spanning the gap. Germline CDR1 SGHVS, CDR2 FQNEAQ. The CDR3 runs to 14 residues. The CDR3 loop is CASSYSAGANVLTF. In DNA, the CDR3 is TGTGCCAGCAGCTACTCTGCAGGGGCCAACGTCCTGACTTTC.

The rearrangement uses TRBV15 and TRBJ1-2; TRBD1 matches 9 bases. CDR1 is LNHNV and CDR2 is YYDKDF in the germline V gene (reference sequence). J gave up 9 bases and V 2 bases, and 16 bases lay outside the gene matches. There are 17 residues in the CDR3. The CDR3 spells CATSRHTYYRDRDRYTF. The DNA of the CDR3 is TGTGCCACCAGCAGACACACGTACTACCGGGACAGGGACCGCTACACCTTC. The entire variable domain, with the rest obtained from reference TRBV15 and TRBJ1-2, is as follows: DAMVIQNPRYQVTQFGKPVTLSCSQTLNHNVMYWYQQKSSQAPKLLFHYYDKDFNNEADTPDNFQSRRPNTSFCFLDIRSPGLGDTAMYLCATSRHTYYRDRDRYTFGSGTRLTVV.

This clonotype was counted ten times or more. The chain has TRBV20-1 and TRBJ2-7; D not certain. Germline CDR1 DFQATT, CDR2 SNEGSKA (reference sequence). With 1 base removed from V and 4 bases from J, the gap between germline ends came to 8 bases. The CDR3 covers 12 residues. CDR3 residues: CSARVETYEQYF. CDR3 sequence (DNA): TGCAGTGCTAGAGTTGAGACTTACGAGCAGTACTTC.

The chain recombines TRBV19 with TRBJ1-5, with D hard to call. In germline, CDR1 is LNHDA, CDR2 SQIVND (reference sequence). The CDR3 extends over 14 amino acids. V was shortened by 6 bases and J by 14 bases, with 23 bases between the two germline ends. CDR3 in DNA: TGTGCCAGTAGCCTCCGGACTAGCGGGGAGTACGAGCATTTT. Protein: CASSLRTSGEYEHF. Full variable domain (outside the CDR3, taken from reference TRBV19 and TRBJ1-5): DGGITQSPKYLFRKEGQNVTLSCEQNLNHDAMYWYRQDPGQGLRLIYYSQIVNDFQKGDIAEGYSVSREKKESFPLTVTSAQKNPTAFYLCASSLRTSGEYEHFGDGTRLSIL.

This clonotype was counted only a few times. The CDR3 loop reads CASSPFTGTSGSLYF. For the CDR3, the DNA is TGTGCCAGCAGCCCCTTTACCGGGACTAGCGGGAGCCTGTACTTC. This chain links TRBV7-9 with TRBJ2-7, with 14 nucleotides matching TRBD2. The CDR3 length is 15 residues. Trimming took 5 bases from V and 12 from J; bases not matched to a gene: 12. Germline V gene sequence: CDR1 SEHNR, CDR2 FQNEAQ (reference sequence).

This clonotype was seen at least ten times. The chain couples TRBV5-4 to TRBJ1-1; maybe TRBD1 (6 bases). The CDR3 sequence is 15 residues long. Between the trimmed V and J ends, which lost 6 bases and 0 bases, there was a span of 15 bases. Germline lookup yields CDR1 SGHNT and CDR2 YYREEE (reference sequence). CDR3 loop: CASKPEGHMNTEAFF. DNA of the CDR3: TGTGCCAGCAAACCGGAGGGACATATGAACACTGAAGCTTTCTTT.

The chain links TRBV6-6 to TRBJ1-1; D remains unclear. CDR3 length: 15 amino acids. V shed 0 bases and J shed 2 bases, with 10 bases lying between them. Germline V CDR1 and CDR2: MNHNY, SVGAGI (reference sequence). CDR3 amino acids: CASSYSPAPNTEAFF. CDR3 nucleotide sequence: TGTGCCAGCAGTTACTCTCCAGCACCTAACACTGAAGCTTTCTTT.

This sequence joins TRBV11-2 and TRBJ2-1; D ambiguous. The CDR3 runs to 13 residues. Between the trimmed V and J ends, which lost 5 bases and 8 bases, there was a span of 13 bases. CDR1 is SGHAT, CDR2 FQNNGV, per germline. Here the CDR3 reads CASSPGWNYEQFF. The DNA for the CDR3 is TGTGCCAGCAGCCCCGGCTGGAACTATGAGCAGTTCTTC.

The CDR3 coding sequence is TGCGCCAGCAGTGAGGGTGCCAGCAGCTGGGACAGGGCAACTAATGAAAAACTGTTTTTT. It yields the protein CASSEGASSWDRATNEKLFF. The V call is TRBV10-1, the J call TRBJ1-4; 9 bases fit TRBD1. In germline, CDR1 is WNHNN, CDR2 SYGVQD (reference sequence). The CDR3 has 20 amino acids. The V gene end was trimmed by 2 bases and the J gene end by 0 bases; junction bases not matched to a gene: 13.

This chain uses TRBV7-9 with TRBJ1-1; D unresolved. CDR1 SEHNR and CDR2 FQNEAQ come from the germline V gene (reference sequence). CDR3 size: 14 residues. Trimming cost V 3 bases and J 3 bases, with 11 bases left between them. CDR3 in amino acids: CASSLVGLYTEAFF. The CDR3, as DNA: TGTGCCAGCAGCTTGGTGGGTCTCTACACTGAAGCTTTCTTT.

This chain joins TRBV7-2 and TRBJ2-5; 9 nucleotides line up with TRBD1. The CDR3 consists of 14 residues. Germline CDR1 SGHTA, CDR2 FQGNSA. V shed 6 bases and J 2 bases; nucleotides not matched to a gene: 4. This chain's CDR3 is CASSPQGAQETQYF. CDR3 nucleotides: TGTGCCAGCAGTCCACAGGGGGCGCAAGAGACCCAGTACTTC.

Ten or more counts support this clonotype. The V call is TRBV29-1, the J call TRBJ2-7, with TRBD2 identical over 14 bases. The CDR3 runs to 16 residues. The germline V gene encodes CDR1 SQVTM and CDR2 ANQGSEA. The V gene end was trimmed by 6 bases and the J gene end by 5 bases; junction bases not matched to a gene: 12. Here the CDR3 reads CSVPGTSGRGVHEQYF. The CDR3 DNA is TGCAGCGTACCAGGGACTAGCGGGAGAGGAGTCCACGAGCAGTACTTC.

In its sample, this clonotype was seen a few times. V and J are TRBV12-3 or TRBV12-4 and TRBJ2-5; TRBD1 might be the D (5 bases). Trimming took off 3 bases at V and 7 bases at J, with 6 bases between the two ends. The CDR3 runs to 11 residues. The CDR3 sequence is CASSFRVTQYF. CDR3 in DNA: TGTGCCAGCAGTTTCAGGGTGACCCAGTACTTC.

The V and J genes are TRBV5-6 and TRBJ1-1, with unresolved D. Germline CDR1 SGHDT, CDR2 YYEEEE. The CDR3 sequence is 12 residues long. V shed 6 bases and J shed 8 bases, with 14 bases lying between them. CDR3 sequence (DNA): TGTGCCAGCATATCTGTTTCGGGGGAAGCTTTCTTT. It yields the protein CASISVSGEAFF.

The J gene is TRBJ2-5, the V gene TRBV7-8; 8 bases align to TRBD2. Germline trimming cut 6 bases from V and 3 bases from J; bases unmatched to any gene: 6. The germline CDR1 and CDR2 sequences are SGHVS and FQNEAQ. This CDR3 is 14 amino acids long. The DNA of the CDR3 is TGTGCCAGCAGTTCGTTAGCGGGGAAAGAGACCCAGTACTTC. Its translation: CASSSLAGKETQYF.

The chain joins TRBV2 to TRBJ1-4, with D perhaps matching TRBD1 (5 bases). CDR1 and CDR2 (germline): SNHLY, FYNNEI. CDR3 length equals 13 residues. Trimming removed 8 bases at V and 5 bases at J, with 12 bases between. In DNA form, the CDR3 reads TGTGCCAGCGAGGAGGGGCGCAATGAAAAACTGTTTTTT. Its protein is CASEEGRNEKLFF.

CDR3 coding DNA: TGTGCCACCAGTCCGACAGGCGGCTTCGGATATGGCTACACCTTC. This translates into CATSPTGGFGYGYTF. The chain has TRBV15 and TRBJ1-2, with a weak D call TRBD1 (6 bases). Trimming cost V 6 bases and J 5 bases, with 19 bases left between them. The CDR3 loop spans 15 amino acids. From germline, CDR1 is LNHNV and CDR2 YYDKDF (reference sequence).

This clonotype was seen more than once but under ten times. The J gene is TRBJ1-2, the V gene TRBV29-1; perhaps TRBD1 as D (5 bases). The germline V and J ends were trimmed by 3 bases and 6 bases, with 14 bases remaining between them. The CDR3 consists of 13 residues. The V gene's germline CDR1 is SQVTM and CDR2 ANQGSEA. CDR3 bases: TGCAGCGTTGACGACAGATCAAGCCATGGCTACACCTTC. It yields the protein CSVDDRSSHGYTF.

This clonotype was detected once. V and J are TRBV7-9 and TRBJ1-1; D unclear. This CDR3 is built from 13 residues. From germline, CDR1 is SEHNR and CDR2 FQNEAQ (reference sequence). V lost 3 bases to trimming and J lost 5 bases, with 10 bases between them. CDR3 coding DNA: TGTGCCAGCAGCTTCATGGCGAGAACTGAAGCTTTCTTT. Amino acid sequence: CASSFMARTEAFF.

This clonotype has ten or more counts. This rearrangement joins TRBV5-4 to TRBJ2-5; D is possibly TRBD2 (6 bases). With 4 bases removed from V and 4 bases from J, the gap between germline ends came to 20 bases. Germline assignment: CDR1 SGHNT and CDR2 YYREEE (reference sequence). This CDR3 region has 16 residues. CDR3 coding DNA: TGTGCCAGCAGCCCCCAAGGAGGGCAGACAAGAGAGACCCAGTACTTC. Its protein is CASSPQGGQTRETQYF.

V gene TRBV7-2 combines with J gene TRBJ2-3, with D tentatively TRBD2 (6 bases). Germline CDR1 and CDR2: SGHTA and FQGNSA. This CDR3 spans 17 amino acids. Trimming removed 5 bases at V and 2 bases at J, with 20 bases between. The chain's CDR3 is CASSLVFSAGITDTQYF. The CDR3 bases are TGTGCCAGCAGCCTCGTCTTTAGTGCGGGGATCACAGATACGCAGTATTTT.

The chain has TRBV7-2 and TRBJ1-2, with 8 bases aligning to TRBD1. The CDR3 sequence is 15 residues long. Germline-derived CDR1 and CDR2 are SGHTA and FQGNSA. V dropped 5 bases and J dropped 3; count of bases not matched to a gene: 8. The CDR3 sequence: CASSPGTGVDYGYTF. CDR3 DNA: TGTGCCAGCAGCCCCGGGACAGGAGTCGACTATGGCTACACCTTC.

V gene TRBV7-2 combines with J gene TRBJ1-1; 7 bases match TRBD1. This CDR3 is 15 amino acids long. J was trimmed by 4 bases and V by 5 bases; bases with no gene match: 10. CDR1 and CDR2 from the germline V gene are SGHTA and FQGNSA. The CDR3 loop reads CASSVRQGLGTEAFF. The CDR3 DNA sequence: TGTGCCAGCAGCGTTCGACAGGGTCTTGGCACTGAAGCTTTCTTT.

CDR3 sequence: CAIRAGQGYETQYF. The DNA for the CDR3 is TGTGCCATCAGAGCGGGACAGGGGTATGAGACCCAGTACTTC. The chain links TRBV10-3 to TRBJ2-5, with TRBD1 identical over 10 bases. J gave up 5 bases and V 6 bases, and 6 bases lay outside the gene matches. This CDR3 is built from 14 residues. Germline CDR1 reads ENHRY; CDR2 reads SYGVKD.

This clonotype turned up a few times. A clone one base away is much larger, so this may be a read error. This sequence joins TRBV7-2 and TRBJ2-5; TRBD1 aligns across 9 bases. The CDR3 is 19 amino acids. Germline CDR1 and CDR2: SGHTA and FQGNSA. Trimming removed 1 base from V and 5 bases from J; junction bases left unmatched: 17. CDR3 residues: CASSLVGTGKSVSSETQYF. The CDR3 region has the DNA TGTGCCAGCAGCTTAGTTGGGACAGGGAAAAGTGTCTCAAGTGAGACCCAGTACTTC.

This clonotype was recorded many times. The chain combines TRBV12-3 or TRBV12-4 with TRBJ1-5, with TRBD1 identical over 9 bases. The CDR3 runs to 14 residues. V lost 4 bases and J lost 11; bases outside the gene matches: 9. This chain's CDR3 is CASSSAGTGWAQHF. DNA for the CDR3: TGTGCCAGCAGTTCGGCCGGGACAGGGTGGGCCCAGCATTTT.

To note about this clonotype: Possible read error: a much larger clone is one base away. Since no conserved phenylalanine or tryptophan closes the CDR3, a read error is the likely cause. This sequence joins TRBV11-2 and TRBJ1-1; a weak D match, TRBD1 (5 bases). This CDR3 is 16 amino acids long. Germline-derived CDR1 and CDR2 are SGHAT and FQNNGV. V lost 1 base and J 3 bases, leaving 15 bases between the germline ends. The CDR3 loop is CASSLGSGRVYTEAFL. The CDR3 region has the DNA TGTGCCAGCAGCTTAGGTTCGGGCAGGGTATACACTGAAGCTTTCCTT.

The gene calls are TRBV7-9 and TRBJ2-5, with D unclear. The CDR3 consists of 14 residues. Trimming left V 5 bases short and J 0 bases short, with 10 bases between. Looked up from germline, CDR1 is SEHNR and CDR2 is FQNEAQ (reference sequence). The CDR3 spells CASSNRAYQETQYF. In DNA form, the CDR3 reads TGTGCCAGCAGCAATAGGGCGTACCAAGAGACCCAGTACTTC. Supplemented by reference TRBV7-9 and TRBJ2-5, the full variable domain reads DTGVSQNPRHKITKRGQNVTFRCDPISEHNRLYWYRQTLGQGPEFLTYFQNEAQLEKSRLLSDRFSAERPKGSFSTLEIQRTEQGDSAMYLCASSNRAYQETQYFGPGTRLLVL.

This clonotype was seen ten or more times. This chain joins TRBV11-2 and TRBJ2-5, with D possibly being TRBD2 (6 bases). Trimming removed 5 bases at V and 0 bases at J, with 13 bases between. From germline, CDR1 is SGHAT and CDR2 FQNNGV. The CDR3 contains 15 residues. CDR3: CASSTTGGYQETQYF. Written as DNA, the CDR3 is TGTGCCAGCAGCACCACCGGAGGGTACCAAGAGACCCAGTACTTC.

The genes are TRBV10-3 and TRBJ1-5; 8 bases are a match to TRBD1. CDR3 length: 14 amino acids. V lost 7 bases and J lost 7; bases outside the gene matches: 9. CDR1 is ENHRY and CDR2 is SYGVKD in the germline V gene. CDR3 in amino acids: CAITPDREGQPQHF. CDR3 bases: TGTGCCATCACCCCGGACAGGGAAGGGCAGCCCCAGCATTTT.